The rows below give T cell receptor beta chains drawn from one sample of a study of blood T cells in healthy people across ages. TCRdb re-derived calls from the 5' RACE reads in MiXCR, one entry per CDR3 protein. The sample has just over 1 million distinct CDR3 sequences, less than 50% seen once; the top ten hold 15% to 20%. The sequenced sample consisted of blood. The receptors were sampled from a woman between 55 and 75 years old in good health. The CDR3 runs from the conserved cysteine through the conserved F or W. Fields, in order: V gene, clone size, J gene, CDR3 length, D gene, CDR3 protein, CDR3 DNA. A D gene is named only where the DNA matches it firmly. A row's size may be missing; if present it is once, few, many or a size class.

v_gene: TRBV7-2
abundance: .
j_gene: TRBJ2-2
len: 15
d_gene: .
CDR3aa: CASSLVMVNTGELFF
CDR3nt: TGTGCCAGCAGCTTAGTTATGGTGAACACCGGGGAGCTGTTTTTT

v_gene: TRBV5-1
abundance: .
j_gene: TRBJ2-7
len: 15
d_gene: TRBD1
CDR3aa: CASSMAGTGFDEQYF
CDR3nt: TGCGCCAGCAGCATGGCCGGGACAGGGTTTGACGAGCAGTACTTC

v_gene: TRBV27
abundance: .
j_gene: TRBJ2-4
len: 13
d_gene: .
CDR3aa: CASKGILRDIQYF
CDR3nt: TGTGCCAGCAAAGGGATCCTTAGGGACATTCAGTACTTC

v_gene: TRBV4-2
abundance: .
j_gene: TRBJ2-3
len: 15
d_gene: .
CDR3aa: CASSQDKGSIYTQYF
CDR3nt: TGTGCCAGCAGCCAAGATAAGGGTTCGATTTATACGCAGTATTTT

v_gene: TRBV7-2
abundance: .
j_gene: TRBJ2-1
len: 14
d_gene: TRBD2
CDR3aa: CASSSRTSRGEQFF
CDR3nt: TGTGCCAGCAGTTCGAGGACTAGCCGAGGTGAGCAGTTCTTC

v_gene: TRBV18
abundance: .
j_gene: TRBJ2-5
len: 14
d_gene: .
CDR3aa: CASSPRAGKETQYF
CDR3nt: TGTGCCAGCTCACCACGGGCAGGGAAGGAGACCCAGTACTTC

v_gene: TRBV6-6
abundance: .
j_gene: TRBJ2-3
len: 14
d_gene: TRBD1
CDR3aa: CASSHTGGTDTQYF
CDR3nt: TGTGCCAGCAGTCATACAGGGGGCACAGATACGCAGTATTTT

v_gene: TRBV7-6
abundance: .
j_gene: TRBJ2-7
len: 14
d_gene: TRBD2
CDR3aa: CASSAGLEAYEQYF
CDR3nt: TGTGCCAGCAGCGCGGGACTAGAGGCCTACGAGCAGTACTTC

v_gene: TRBV10-3
abundance: .
j_gene: TRBJ1-2
len: 13
d_gene: TRBD1
CDR3aa: CATLQGEDYGYTF
CDR3nt: TGTGCCACTCTACAGGGGGAGGACTATGGCTACACCTTC

v_gene: TRBV24-1
abundance: .
j_gene: TRBJ2-5
len: 14
d_gene: .
CDR3aa: CATSGNRAAETQYF
CDR3nt: TGTGCCACCAGTGGTAACAGGGCAGCGGAGACCCAGTACTTC

v_gene: TRBV6-4
abundance: .
j_gene: TRBJ2-1
len: 15
d_gene: .
CDR3aa: CASSEQAVSGNEQFF
CDR3nt: TGTGCCAGCAGTGAACAGGCAGTTAGCGGCAATGAGCAGTTCTTC

v_gene: TRBV3-1
abundance: few
j_gene: TRBJ2-3
len: 14
d_gene: TRBD2
CDR3aa: CASSQDQRGGTQYF
CDR3nt: TGTGCCAGCAGCCAAGATCAGCGGGGAGGGACGCAGTATTTT

v_gene: TRBV5-1
abundance: once
j_gene: TRBJ2-1
len: 15
d_gene: TRBD1
CDR3aa: CASSLGDRGANEQFF
CDR3nt: TGCGCCAGCAGCTTGGGGGACAGGGGTGCCAATGAGCAGTTCTTC

v_gene: TRBV9
abundance: .
j_gene: TRBJ2-7
len: 14
d_gene: TRBD1
CDR3aa: CASSSDRESYEQYF
CDR3nt: TGTGCCAGCAGCTCTGACAGGGAAAGCTACGAGCAGTACTTC

v_gene: TRBV4-2
abundance: .
j_gene: TRBJ1-1
len: 15
d_gene: .
CDR3aa: CASSQDSRAYTEAFF
CDR3nt: TGTGCCAGCAGCCAAGATAGCAGGGCGTACACTGAAGCTTTCTTT

v_gene: TRBV27
abundance: once
j_gene: TRBJ2-1
len: 13
d_gene: .
CDR3aa: CASGRAVYNEQFF
CDR3nt: TGTGCCAGCGGACGAGCGGTCTACAATGAGCAGTTCTTC

v_gene: TRBV5-6
abundance: .
j_gene: TRBJ2-5
len: 17
d_gene: TRBD2
CDR3aa: CASSLLAGEGVGNEQYF
CDR3nt: TGTGCCAGCAGCTTACTAGCGGGAGAGGGCGTAGGCAATGAGCAGTACTTC

v_gene: TRBV10-3
abundance: .
j_gene: TRBJ1-2
len: 15
d_gene: TRBD1
CDR3aa: CAIRESRTGHSGYTF
CDR3nt: TGTGCCATCAGAGAGTCCCGGACAGGGCACTCTGGCTACACCTTC

v_gene: TRBV20-1
abundance: .
j_gene: TRBJ2-3
len: 18
d_gene: TRBD2
CDR3aa: CSAERGLAGDGGTDTQYF
CDR3nt: TGCAGCGCGGAGAGAGGGCTAGCGGGAGATGGTGGCACAGATACGCAGTATTTT

v_gene: TRBV25-1
abundance: few
j_gene: TRBJ2-3
len: 18
d_gene: .
CDR3aa: CASSEVGPWRESTDTQYF
CDR3nt: TGTGCCAGCAGTGAAGTGGGTCCTTGGCGGGAAAGCACAGATACGCAGTATTTT

v_gene: TRBV10-2
abundance: .
j_gene: TRBJ2-1
len: 16
d_gene: TRBD2
CDR3aa: CASSEDASGSYNEQFF
CDR3nt: TGCGCCAGCAGTGAGGACGCTAGCGGGAGTTACAATGAGCAGTTCTTC

v_gene: TRBV7-3
abundance: .
j_gene: TRBJ2-1
len: 18
d_gene: TRBD2
CDR3aa: CASSLRKISGGQYNEQFF
CDR3nt: TGTGCCAGCAGCTTACGCAAGATTAGCGGGGGCCAATACAATGAGCAGTTCTTC

v_gene: TRBV7-9
abundance: .
j_gene: TRBJ2-7
len: 16
d_gene: TRBD2
CDR3aa: CASSASSGYSYNEQYF
CDR3nt: TGTGCCAGCAGCGCCTCTAGCGGATACTCCTACAATGAGCAGTACTTC

v_gene: TRBV2
abundance: .
j_gene: TRBJ2-7
len: 15
d_gene: .
CDR3aa: CASSESGTAAYEQYF
CDR3nt: TGTGCCAGCAGTGAGTCCGGGACGGCCGCCTACGAGCAGTACTTC

v_gene: TRBV12-3/TRBV12-4
abundance: few
j_gene: TRBJ2-7
len: 14
d_gene: TRBD1
CDR3aa: CASSGTVNSYEQYF
CDR3nt: TGTGCCAGCAGCGGGACAGTCAACTCCTACGAGCAGTACTTC

v_gene: TRBV28
abundance: .
j_gene: TRBJ2-5
len: 14
d_gene: TRBD2
CDR3aa: CASNKRGGQETQYF
CDR3nt: TGTGCCAGCAACAAGCGGGGGGGGCAAGAGACCCAGTACTTC

v_gene: TRBV7-9
abundance: once
j_gene: TRBJ2-7
len: 12
d_gene: TRBD2
CDR3aa: CASKVSGGEQYF
CDR3nt: TGTGCCAGCAAGGTTAGCGGGGGCGAGCAGTACTTC

v_gene: TRBV24-1
abundance: once
j_gene: TRBJ2-3
len: 14
d_gene: TRBD1
CDR3aa: CATSMTGGTDTQYF
CDR3nt: TGTGCCACCAGCATGACAGGGGGCACAGATACGCAGTATTTT

v_gene: TRBV15
abundance: .
j_gene: TRBJ2-1
len: 14
d_gene: .
CDR3aa: CATSRGGADNEQFF
CDR3nt: TGTGCCACCAGCAGAGGCGGAGCGGACAATGAGCAGTTCTTC

v_gene: TRBV20-1
abundance: .
j_gene: TRBJ1-1
len: 16
d_gene: TRBD1
CDR3aa: CSARPIRGQMNTKAFF
CDR3nt: TGCAGTGCTAGACCAATCCGGGGACAGATGAACACTAAAGCTTTCTTT

v_gene: TRBV7-3
abundance: .
j_gene: TRBJ2-1
len: 19
d_gene: .
CDR3aa: CASSLGVQGPQGLGMDLFF
CDR3nt: TGTGCCAGCAGCTTAGGGGTGCAAGGGCCCCAAGGGCTAGGCATGGATCTGTTCTTC

v_gene: TRBV12-3/TRBV12-4
abundance: few
j_gene: TRBJ1-2
len: 13
d_gene: .
CDR3aa: CASSFNQAYGYTF
CDR3nt: TGTGCCAGCAGTTTTAATCAGGCCTATGGCTACACCTTC

v_gene: TRBV11-2
abundance: .
j_gene: TRBJ2-7
len: 14
d_gene: .
CDR3aa: CASSNIAASYEQYF
CDR3nt: TGTGCCAGCAGCAACATAGCGGCGTCCTACGAGCAGTACTTC

v_gene: TRBV12-5
abundance: .
j_gene: TRBJ1-2
len: 12
d_gene: .
CDR3aa: CASGTVRGGYTF
CDR3nt: TGTGCTAGTGGGACAGTGAGGGGAGGCTACACCTTC

v_gene: TRBV29-1
abundance: .
j_gene: TRBJ2-5
len: 13
d_gene: .
CDR3aa: CSARDGNQGTQYF
CDR3nt: TGCAGCGCACGGGACGGCAACCAAGGGACCCAGTACTTC

v_gene: TRBV29-1
abundance: .
j_gene: TRBJ2-1
len: 14
d_gene: .
CDR3aa: CSVARAGWDNEQFF
CDR3nt: TGCAGCGTTGCCCGGGCAGGATGGGACAATGAGCAGTTCTTC

v_gene: TRBV29-1
abundance: .
j_gene: TRBJ1-2
len: 14
d_gene: TRBD1
CDR3aa: CIIRTDRGNYGYTF
CDR3nt: TGCATCATCCGAACCGACAGGGGCAACTATGGCTACACCTTC

v_gene: TRBV9
abundance: .
j_gene: TRBJ2-1
len: 16
d_gene: TRBD2
CDR3aa: CASSVDTSGRYNEQFF
CDR3nt: TGTGCCAGCAGCGTGGATACTAGCGGGAGGTACAATGAGCAGTTCTTC

v_gene: TRBV10-1
abundance: .
j_gene: TRBJ2-3
len: 13
d_gene: TRBD2
CDR3aa: CASSESGSGSWYF
CDR3nt: TGCGCCAGCAGTGAGTCCGGTAGCGGGAGTTGGTATTTT

v_gene: TRBV6-1
abundance: .
j_gene: TRBJ2-7
len: 13
d_gene: .
CDR3aa: CASLRLSSYEQYF
CDR3nt: TGTGCCAGCCTTAGACTTAGCTCCTACGAGCAGTACTTC